Here is one TCR beta chain with its context. In TCRdb, the RT-PCR reads were re-called with MiXCR into one record per CDR3 protein. This sample has 450,000 to 500,000 distinct CDR3 sequences, with approximately 11% found just once. The data were taken from a study of response to subunit inactivated influenza vaccine. The CDR3 loop spans 16 amino acids. Trimming took 5 bases from V and 3 from J, leaving 18 bases between them. CDR1 and CDR2 (germline): SGDLS, YYNGEE. V and J are TRBV9 and TRBJ2-4; the D gene could be TRBD1 or TRBD2 (6 bases each). This clonotype was obtained from a man aged 45-60 years who received an inactivated influenza vaccine. Sequences were derived from PBMCs from blood, sampled 40 to 50 days after vaccination. The CDR3 spells CASSLGSGAVKNIQYF. The CDR3 DNA follows: TGTGCCAGCAGTTTAGGGTCGGGGGCCGTCAAAAACATTCAGTACTTC.